The entry below describes one TCR beta chain. Its recognized antigen is unknown. Base qualities were left out, and no much larger clone turns up one base away. This record comes from a study of graft-versus-host responses after intestinal transplantation listed by TCRdb under 2021. Broadly, across the study: The transplants that recipients got were multivisceral, liver-intestinal, or isolated intestinal. Every recipient was given anti-thymocyte globulin induction, then maintenance tacrolimus and steroids for roughly three years. After intestinal transplantation, graft-versus-host and host-versus-graft alloreactive T cell clones in the graft, circulation and bone marrow were tracked using bulk TCR-beta CDR3 sequencing. Alloreactive clones were identified by sequencing pre-transplant mixed lymphocyte reaction products and comparing them with unstimulated pre-transplant donor and recipient T cells. Of the 20 to 30 intestinal transplant recipients enrolled in the cohort, one of whom was a retransplant, a few patients without pretransplant specimens were excluded. Donor T cell macrochimerism was defined as a peak of at least 4% donor T cells among recipient peripheral blood mononuclear cells. Rather than being sequenced by the commercial service, samples from three later patients were sequenced in-house on an Illumina MiSeq and processed with MiXCR.

What the study reported, not specific to this receptor: GvH clones were detected in recipient bone marrow, and some of these GvH clones were observed earlier in ileal mucosa or blood, consistent with an intestinal mucosal origin. Early after transplant, peak levels of circulating GvH clones were found to be associated with declines in HvG clones. The relatively low number and heterogeneity of intestinal transplant patients limited the conclusions. Patients with donor T cell macrochimerism had high GvH to HvG T cell clonal ratios in their allografts.

Library construction relied on the immunoSEQ multiplex PCR assay. For most patients, genomic DNA was isolated with the Qiagen DNeasy Blood and Tissue Kit and shipped frozen to Adaptive Biotechnologies for TCR sequencing. Adaptive Biotechnologies carried out high-throughput TCR-beta CDR3 sequencing of genomic DNA for most patients. The authors processed their data as follows. Adaptive's ImmunoSEQ software was the source of the TCR sequencing data for 18 patients, while a few other patients were processed with MiXCR and VDJtools. To correct CD4 versus CD8 sorting errors, sequences present in both subsets at a frequency ratio below 5:1 were removed. CDR3 nucleotide sequences shared between donor and recipient were removed because their origin could not be assigned. To be classed as alloreactive, a clone needed at least 2-fold expansion over unstimulated cells and a minimum CFSE-low frequency of 0.002% (template counts) or 0.001% (read counts). Mappable clones were those detected in sequenced pre-transplant spleen, lymph node, or MLR CFSE-low populations of the donor or recipient. Cumulative frequency of alloreactive clones was calculated as a percentage of all sequences weighted by copy number. TCRdb's version of the immuneACCESS table is confined to in-frame rearrangements and falls short of the full clone set. An unresolved V gene accounts for under half of the shortfall where checked; the remainder is of unknown origin. The DNA gave D and trimming, while V, J and clone size come from that table. Present in this sample are 95,000 to 130,000 clones, about nine tenths of which were seen just once. The biggest ten clones account for approximately 0.18% of the sample.

According to the study, the label for this sample's time point signals: cells obtained before transplantation from donor or recipient. CD3+CD4+ and CD3+CD8+ populations were FACS-sorted from unstimulated pre-transplant donor and recipient cells taken from spleen or lymph nodes. V and J lose 4 bases and 4 bases, and a span of 6 bases separates them. For CDR1 and CDR2, the germline V gene lists SGHNT and YENEEA. Its CDR3 holds 12 amino acids, cysteine through phenylalanine. Left in the record is the CDR3 DNA by itself, 36 bases read in frame from the first base. This TCR was recovered from a human donor who received an intestinal transplant. The starting material was unstimulated CD4+ T cells sorted from spleen or lymph node cells, obtained before intestinal transplant. The sequence is built from TRBV11-3 and TRBJ2-3; the D gene remains uncertain. This receptor carries the CDR3 CASSSAADTQYF. The nucleotide sequence is TGTGCCAGCAGCTCCGCAGCAGATACGCAGTATTTT.